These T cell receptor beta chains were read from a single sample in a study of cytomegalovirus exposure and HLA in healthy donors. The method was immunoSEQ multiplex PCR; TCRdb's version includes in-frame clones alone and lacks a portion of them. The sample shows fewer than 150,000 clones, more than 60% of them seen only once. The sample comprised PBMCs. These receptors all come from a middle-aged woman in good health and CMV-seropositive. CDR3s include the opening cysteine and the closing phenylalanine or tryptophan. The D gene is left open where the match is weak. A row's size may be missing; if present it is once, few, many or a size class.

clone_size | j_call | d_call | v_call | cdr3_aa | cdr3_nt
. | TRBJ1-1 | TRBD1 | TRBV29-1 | CSVAQGGNTEAFF | TGCAGCGTTGCCCAGGGGGGGAACACTGAAGCTTTCTTT
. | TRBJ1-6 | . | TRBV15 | CATSRDRVNNSPLHF | TGTGCCACCAGCAGAGATCGGGTTAATAATTCACCCCTCCACTTT
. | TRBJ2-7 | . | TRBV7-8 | CASRTAPGLEYEQYF | TGTGCCAGCAGAACTGCACCGGGACTGGAGTACGAGCAGTACTTC
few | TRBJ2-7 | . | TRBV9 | CASSVGTNYEQYF | TGTGCCAGCAGCGTAGGGACTAACTACGAGCAGTACTTC
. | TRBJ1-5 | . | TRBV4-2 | CASSLTSDRQQPQHF | TGTGCCAGCAGCCTCACGTCGGACCGACAGCAGCCCCAGCATTTT
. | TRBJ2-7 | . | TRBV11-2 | CASSPGTHPSEQYF | TGTGCCAGCAGCCCGGGAACCCACCCCTCCGAGCAGTACTTC
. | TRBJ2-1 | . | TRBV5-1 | CASSPGVGSLNEQFF | TGCGCCAGCAGCCCGGGGGTGGGCAGCCTAAATGAGCAGTTCTTC
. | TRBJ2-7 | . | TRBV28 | CASISDLREQYF | TGTGCCAGCATTTCGGATCTGAGGGAGCAGTACTTC
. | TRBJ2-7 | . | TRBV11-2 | CASSLSRAGEQYF | TGTGCCAGCAGCTTAAGCAGGGCGGGGGAGCAGTACTTC
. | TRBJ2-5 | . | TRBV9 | CASSVGDTSTQYF | TGTGCCAGCAGCGTAGGGGATACTAGTACCCAGTACTTC
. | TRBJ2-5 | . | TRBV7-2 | CASSSYGTQYF | TGTGCCAGCAGCTCCTACGGGACCCAGTACTTC
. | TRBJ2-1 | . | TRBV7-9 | CASSRWDWDNEQFF | TGTGCCAGCAGCAGGTGGGACTGGGACAATGAGCAGTTCTTC
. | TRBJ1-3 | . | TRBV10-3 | CAISDLSPGQKTGNTIYF | TGTGCCATCAGTGACCTAAGCCCAGGACAGAAAACTGGAAACACCATATATTTT
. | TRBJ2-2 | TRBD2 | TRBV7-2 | CASSLDSASGRTGELFF | TGTGCCAGCAGCTTAGATTCGGCTAGCGGGAGAACCGGGGAGCTGTTTTTT
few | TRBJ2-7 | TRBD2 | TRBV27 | CASSRGGGYEQYF | TGTGCCAGCAGTCGGGGCGGGGGCTACGAGCAGTACTTC
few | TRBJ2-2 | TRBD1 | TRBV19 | CASRKQGMNTGELFF | TGTGCCAGTAGAAAACAGGGGATGAACACCGGGGAGCTGTTTTTT
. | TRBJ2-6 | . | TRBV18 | CASSPGESGANVLTF | TGTGCCAGCTCACCCGGAGAGTCTGGGGCCAACGTCCTGACTTTC
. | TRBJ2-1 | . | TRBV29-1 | CSVETRGYNEQFF | TGCAGCGTTGAAACCAGGGGCTACAATGAGCAGTTCTTC
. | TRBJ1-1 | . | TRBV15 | CATSRDSQGFTEAFF | TGTGCCACCAGCAGGGACTCTCAGGGGTTCACTGAAGCTTTCTTT
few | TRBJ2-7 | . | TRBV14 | CASSQDLVAAYEQYF | TGTGCCAGCAGCCAAGATCTTGTGGCGGCCTACGAGCAGTACTTC
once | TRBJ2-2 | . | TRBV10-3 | CATSTGEVTGELFF | TGTGCCACCAGTACAGGGGAGGTTACCGGGGAGCTGTTTTTT
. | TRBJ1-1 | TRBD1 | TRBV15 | CATSRDNRGETEAFF | TGTGCCACCAGCAGAGATAACAGGGGGGAGACTGAAGCTTTCTTT
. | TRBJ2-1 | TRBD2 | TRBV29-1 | CSVVGGGAGEQFF | TGCAGCGTTGTGGGCGGGGGGGCCGGTGAGCAGTTCTTC
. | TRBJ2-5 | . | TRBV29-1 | CSVQTGETQYF | TGCAGCGTTCAGACCGGGGAGACCCAGTACTTC
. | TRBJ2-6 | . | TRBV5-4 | CASSRDDSGANVLTF | TGTGCCAGCAGCCGGGATGACTCTGGGGCCAACGTCCTGACTTTC
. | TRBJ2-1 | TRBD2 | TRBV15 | CATSRDRLAVNEQFF | TGTGCCACCAGCAGAGATAGACTAGCGGTAAATGAGCAGTTCTTC
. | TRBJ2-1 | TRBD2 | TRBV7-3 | CASSLKGGTMYEQFF | TGTGCCAGCAGCTTAAAAGGTGGGACTATGTATGAGCAGTTCTTC
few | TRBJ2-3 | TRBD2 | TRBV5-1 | CASSLAGTGGPRDTQYF | TGCGCCAGCAGCTTGGCCGGCACGGGGGGGCCGAGAGATACGCAGTATTTT
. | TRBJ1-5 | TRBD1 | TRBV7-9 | CASSQGADQPQHF | TGTGCCAGCAGCCAGGGGGCGGATCAGCCCCAGCATTTT
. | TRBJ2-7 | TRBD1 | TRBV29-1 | CSVEHRDRGYEQYF | TGCAGCGTTGAACACCGGGACAGGGGCTACGAGCAGTACTTC
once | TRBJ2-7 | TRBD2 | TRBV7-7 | CASGPGLASYEQYF | TGTGCTAGCGGGCCAGGACTAGCGAGCTACGAGCAGTACTTC
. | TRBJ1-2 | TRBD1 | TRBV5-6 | CASSWRDRGEDTF | TGTGCCAGCAGCTGGAGGGACAGGGGGGAAGACACCTTC